Detailed here is one TCR beta chain. The sample belongs to a study of blood T cell repertoires in COVID-19. Study context: Samples of COVID-19 (acute and convalescent) were obtained from the United States, Italy and Spain. Sources were T cells, B-cell-depleted T cells, or PBMCs; the material itself was cDNA or gDNA.

Study processing details: Counts of nucleated cells, estimated from reference gene primer amplification, were obtained. This table comes from immunoSEQ multiplex PCR, and its TCRdb copy is limited to in-frame clones, with some not included. V and J calls and clone size are copied from that table; D and trimming were computed from the DNA. The sample has around 86,000 clones; roughly 91% are singletons. Germline CDR1 and CDR2: SGHRS and YFSETQ. This CDR3 is 14 amino acids long. V lost 1 base and J 0 bases, leaving 7 bases between the germline ends. This TCR came from a woman of 80 years or more with acute or convalescent COVID-19. The rearrangement uses TRBV5-1 and TRBJ1-1, with unresolved D. The sample taken for sequencing was peripheral blood. The CDR3 nucleotides read TGCGCCAGCAGCTTGCTTTCTGTGAACACTGAAGCTTTCTTT. Encoded protein: CASSLLSVNTEAFF.